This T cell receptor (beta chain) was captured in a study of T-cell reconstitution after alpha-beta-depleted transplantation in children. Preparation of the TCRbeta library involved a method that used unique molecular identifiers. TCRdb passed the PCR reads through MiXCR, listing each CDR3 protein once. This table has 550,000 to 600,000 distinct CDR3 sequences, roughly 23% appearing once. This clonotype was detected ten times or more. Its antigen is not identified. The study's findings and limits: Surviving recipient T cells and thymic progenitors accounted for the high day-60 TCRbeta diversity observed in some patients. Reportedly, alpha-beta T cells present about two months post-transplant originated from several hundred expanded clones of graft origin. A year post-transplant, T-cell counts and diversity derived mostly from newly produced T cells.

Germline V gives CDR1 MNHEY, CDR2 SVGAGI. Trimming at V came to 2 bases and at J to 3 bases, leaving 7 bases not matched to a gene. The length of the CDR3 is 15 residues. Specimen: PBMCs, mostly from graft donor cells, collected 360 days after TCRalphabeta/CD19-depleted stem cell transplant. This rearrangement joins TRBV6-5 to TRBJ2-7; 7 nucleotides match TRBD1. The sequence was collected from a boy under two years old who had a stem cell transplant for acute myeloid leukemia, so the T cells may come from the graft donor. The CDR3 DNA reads TGTGCCAGCAGTTACACCACGACAGGGAGCTACGAGCAGTACTTC. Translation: CASSYTTTGSYEQYF.